These 5 T cell receptor beta chains were sequenced from one sample in a study of blood T cells in healthy people across ages. The second PCR ran about 6 to 12 cycles with a sample-barcoded 5' primer and J-beta primers. A single record per CDR3 protein comes from TCRdb applying MiXCR to the 5' RACE reads. The table records roughly 500,000 distinct CDR3 sequences, roughly 29% of them present only once. The source material was blood. These receptors were obtained from a woman in her sixties or seventies in good health.

The chain employs TRBV7-2 and TRBJ2-3; perhaps D is TRBD1 or TRBD2 (6 bases each). The CDR3 is made up of 15 amino acids. Germline-derived CDR1 and CDR2 are SGHTA and FQGNSA. V lost 5 bases, J lost 4 bases, and 16 bases lay in between. In nucleotides, the CDR3 is TGTGCCAGCAGCGCCCGGGGGCCCCCGGCAGATACGCAGTATTTT. It specifies CASSARGPPADTQYF. The full variable domain, its missing parts supplied by reference TRBV7-2 and TRBJ2-3, is GAGVSQSPSNKVTEKGKDVELRCDPISGHTALYWYRQSLGQGLEFLIYFQGNSAPDKSGLPSDRFSAERTGGSVSTLTIQRTQQEDSAVYLCASSARGPPADTQYFGPGTRLTVL.

The chain recombines TRBV20-1 with TRBJ2-2, with D tentatively TRBD2 (7 bases). There are 16 residues in the CDR3. V gave up 0 bases and J gave up 3 bases, with 14 bases separating them. CDR1 is DFQATT and CDR2 is SNEGSKA in the germline V gene (reference sequence). CDR3 sequence: CSARDPRGADTGELFF. The DNA for the CDR3 is TGCAGTGCTAGAGATCCCCGGGGGGCGGACACCGGGGAGCTGTTTTTT.

This clonotype was observed at least ten times. The chain links TRBV5-1 to TRBJ2-3; D is perhaps TRBD1 (6 bases). Germline values: CDR1 SGHRS, CDR2 YFSETQ. Trimming stripped 2 bases from V and 1 base from J, with 8 bases between. The CDR3 sequence is 14 residues long. CDR3 amino acids: CASSFGQRTDTQYF. The CDR3 DNA reads TGCGCCAGCAGCTTTGGACAGCGCACAGATACGCAGTATTTT.

This clonotype was seen a few times. V and J are TRBV6-5 and TRBJ1-1; TRBD1 aligns across 7 bases. Germline CDR1 is MNHEY and CDR2 is SVGAGI. V dropped 2 bases and J dropped 1; count of bases not matched to a gene: 4. This CDR3 region has 15 residues. This CDR3 is CASSYGQAWNTEAFF. CDR3 nucleotides: TGTGCCAGCAGTTACGGACAGGCCTGGAACACTGAAGCTTTCTTT.

The rearrangement links TRBV4-3 to TRBJ1-2, with 7 bases lining up with TRBD1. There are 15 residues in the CDR3. J was trimmed by 4 bases and V by 2 bases; bases with no gene match: 7. CDR1 is LGHNA, CDR2 YSLEER, per germline. The CDR3 DNA sequence: TGCGCCAGCAGCCAACAAACCGGACAGGCCTATGGCTACACCTTC. This gives the protein CASSQQTGQAYGYTF.